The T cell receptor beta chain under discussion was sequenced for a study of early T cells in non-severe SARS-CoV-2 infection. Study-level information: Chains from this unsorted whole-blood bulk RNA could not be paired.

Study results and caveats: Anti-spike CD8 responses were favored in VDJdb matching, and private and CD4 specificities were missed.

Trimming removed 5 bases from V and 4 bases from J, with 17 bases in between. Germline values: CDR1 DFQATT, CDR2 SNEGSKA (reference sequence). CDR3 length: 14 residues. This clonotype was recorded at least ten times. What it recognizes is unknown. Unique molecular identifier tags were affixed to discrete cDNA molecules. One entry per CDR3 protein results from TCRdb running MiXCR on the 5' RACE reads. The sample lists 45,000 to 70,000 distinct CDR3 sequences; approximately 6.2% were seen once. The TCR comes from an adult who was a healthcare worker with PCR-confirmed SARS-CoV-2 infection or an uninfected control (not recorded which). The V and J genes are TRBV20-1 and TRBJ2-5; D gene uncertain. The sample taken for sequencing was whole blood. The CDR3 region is CSAHIARVGETQYF. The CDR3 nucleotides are TGCAGTGCTCACATCGCTAGGGTGGGAGAGACCCAGTACTTC.